The clone carrying this TCR beta chain was observed a handful of times. TCRdb passed the 5' RACE reads through MiXCR, listing each CDR3 protein once. This table holds approximately 64,000 distinct CDR3 sequences, 15% to 20% found once. This entry belongs to a study of HIV-infected patients and healthy controls. Deletions cut 3 bases from V and 1 base from J, with 5 bases between. From germline, CDR1 is SGHVS and CDR2 FNYEAQ. This CDR3 has 13 amino acids. This clonotype was sampled from a human donor in good health. The J gene is TRBJ2-3, the V gene TRBV7-6; no firm D call. What was sequenced was CD4+ T cells from blood. CDR3 nucleotide sequence: TGTGCCAGCAGCTTCGACCGCACAGATACGCAGTATTTT. It translates to CASSFDRTDTQYF.